The sequence of this T cell receptor beta chain was determined in a study of CD8 T cells in Susac syndrome. Random-hexamer reverse transcription was applied to roughly 0.45 to 1 ug RNA. immunoSEQ multiplex PCR amplified TCR beta CDR3 across 54 Vbeta, 13 Jbeta. TCRdb re-derived calls from the immunoSEQ multiplex PCR reads in MiXCR, one entry per CDR3 protein. The sample lists just over 150,000 distinct CDR3 sequences, around 95% occurring once. With 0 bases removed from V and 3 bases from J, the gap between germline ends came to 10 bases. This CDR3 spans 15 amino acids. Per the germline V gene, CDR1 is LNHNV and CDR2 is YYDKDF (reference sequence).

The specimen was CD8+ T cells from PBMCs. This TCR was sampled from a human donor with multiple sclerosis. The chain couples TRBV15 to TRBJ2-3, with D unclear. In DNA, the CDR3 is TGTGCCACCAGCAGAGAAGAGGTCGGAACAGATACGCAGTATTTT. Its translation: CATSREEVGTDTQYF.